The entry that follows covers one T cell receptor (beta chain) sequence. Its antigen is still unknown. This sample was taken from a study of T cell clones after liver transplantation. Study information: Pre-transplant mixed lymphocyte reactions yielded third-party-reactive TCRbeta sequences as comparators for graft-donor-reactive sequences.

This CDR3 has 13 residues. In germline, CDR1 is MNHEY, CDR2 SMNVEV (reference sequence). Trimming shortened V by 6 bases and J by 6 bases, and 13 bases separated the two germline ends. Alloreactive TCRbeta sequences came from sequencing proliferating CFSE-low cells in the MLR. The assay was immunoSEQ multiplex PCR, and TCRdb's table has in-frame clones only and misses some. The profile shows about 5,800 clones, 30% to 40% of them singletons. Study conclusions and caveats: Compared with third party-reactive sequences, donor-reactive ones declined more, independent of withdrawal success. Graft donor-reactive T cells possibly entered the graft instead of undergoing deletion. Circulating graft-donor-reactive CD4 TCRbeta sequences fell significantly post-transplant in 5 of 8 subjects.

The chain joins TRBV27 to TRBJ2-3; D might be TRBD2 (6 bases). Source material: CD4+ T cells from cultured PBMCs. This clonotype was obtained from a human patient who received a liver transplant. Certain T cells may be donor cells from the graft. The CDR3 region is CASRPGSRDTQYF. The CDR3 bases are TGTGCCAGCAGGCCCGGGAGTAGGGATACGCAGTATTTT.